This is a list of T cell receptor beta chains from one sample in a study of blood T cell repertoires in COVID-19. Sequencing used immunoSEQ multiplex PCR; TCRdb keeps in-frame clones, though not all of them. The sample lists 150,000 or so clones; approximately 84% were seen once. Sequencing was done on a sample of PBMCs or T cells enriched from blood (not recorded which). The receptor set was obtained from a woman between 50 and 59 years old who had recovered from COVID-19. CDR3s include the opening cysteine and the closing phenylalanine or tryptophan. A D gene is named only where the DNA matches it firmly. Size tells how often a clone was seen (once, few, many) or the class of an expanded clone, and some rows leave it out.

TRBJ2-1	-	TRBD2	TRBV6-6	TGTGCCAGCAGTCTGACTAGCGGGACCTACAATGAGCAGTTCTTC	CASSLTSGTYNEQFF
TRBJ1-1	-	TRBD1	TRBV9	TGTGCCAGCAGCTCGCCCCAGACAGGGAAGAACACTGAAGCTTTCTTT	CASSSPQTGKNTEAFF
TRBJ1-4	-	TRBD1	TRBV19	TGTGCCAGTAGTAGGGACCCAGGGGGTGAAAAACTGTTTTTT	CASSRDPGGEKLFF
TRBJ2-2	-	-	TRBV19	TGTGCCAGTAGTATATCTCACACCGGGGAGCTGTTTTTT	CASSISHTGELFF
TRBJ1-1	-	-	TRBV28	TGTGCCAGCAGAGTGCAGGGTTCCGAAGCTTTCTTT	CASRVQGSEAFF
TRBJ1-6	many	TRBD1	TRBV6-2/TRBV6-3	TGTGCCAGCAGTTACGGACAGGGGGGATCACCCCTCCACTTT	CASSYGQGGSPLHF
TRBJ1-3	-	-	TRBV7-2	TGTGCCAGCAGCTTAAACAGAAACTCTGGAAACACCATATATTTT	CASSLNRNSGNTIYF
TRBJ1-4	-	-	TRBV16	TGTGCCAGCAGACCACCAGGAACTAATGAAAAACTGTTTTTT	CASRPPGTNEKLFF
TRBJ2-7	-	-	TRBV15	TGTGCCACCAGCAGAGGGGGGGGGCCATACTCCTACGAGCAGTACTTC	CATSRGGGPYSYEQYF
TRBJ1-5	few	TRBD1	TRBV19	TGTGCCAGTAGTGACTCACCGGGACAGGGGAATCAGCCCCAGCATTTT	CASSDSPGQGNQPQHF
TRBJ2-7	-	TRBD1	TRBV5-1	TGCGCCAGCAGCTTGGGGACAGGGGATGTATCTGTCTACGAGCAGTACTTC	CASSLGTGDVSVYEQYF
TRBJ2-3	few	TRBD2	TRBV3-1/TRBV3-2	TGTGCCAGCAGCCAAGTGGCGGGAGGAGGGGAGCGGGATACGCAGTATTTT	CASSQVAGGGERDTQYF
TRBJ2-7	-	-	TRBV28	TGTGCCGTTAGCGAGACCTACGAGCAGTACTTC	CAVSETYEQYF
TRBJ2-1	-	TRBD1	TRBV5-1	TGCGCCAGCAGTCCCACGGGGACAGTCTACAATGAGCAGTTCTTC	CASSPTGTVYNEQFF
TRBJ1-4	-	-	TRBV5-1	TGCGCCAGCAGCTCCTCAGGAAGCACTAATGAAAAACTGTTTTTT	CASSSSGSTNEKLFF
TRBJ2-1	-	TRBD2	TRBV9	TGTGCCAGCAGCGTAGATTCCGCACTAGCGTCCCACAATGAGCAGTTCTTC	CASSVDSALASHNEQFF
TRBJ1-6	-	-	TRBV11-3	TGTGCCAGCAGCCAAGTGGGCCGAATGGGTAATTCACCCCTCCACTTT	CASSQVGRMGNSPLHF
TRBJ2-7	-	-	TRBV18	TGTGCCAGCTCACCGGGCCCCTCCTACGAGCAGTACTTC	CASSPGPSYEQYF
TRBJ2-5	-	-	TRBV6-5	TGTGCCAGCAGGAGAGAGACCCAGTACTTC	CASRRETQYF
TRBJ2-3	-	TRBD2	TRBV5-1	TGCGCCAGCAGCTTGGGTCTAGCGGACACAGATACGCAGTATTTT	CASSLGLADTDTQYF
TRBJ2-7	-	-	TRBV6-5	TGTGCCAGCAGTTACACCGGGGTCCTGGGGGAGCAGTACTTC	CASSYTGVLGEQYF
TRBJ1-1	few	-	TRBV6-5	TGTGCCAGCAGTTATACCGGGAGGGAAGCTTTCTTT	CASSYTGREAFF
TRBJ2-7	-	-	TRBV18	TGTGCCAGCTCACCAAGTTCGGCAGGGGCCTACGAGCAGTACTTC	CASSPSSAGAYEQYF
TRBJ2-7	-	TRBD2	TRBV5-4	TGTGCCAGCAGCTTGGGGACTAGCGCCTCCTACGAGCAGTACTTC	CASSLGTSASYEQYF
TRBJ2-1	-	TRBD2	TRBV7-8	TGTGCCAGCAGCTTACGGGGTACTAGCGGGAGAAAATTGGGGAATGAGCAGTTCTTC	CASSLRGTSGRKLGNEQFF
TRBJ2-1	-	-	TRBV19	TGTGCCAGTAGTATGGGCTCAGGGCGATACAATGAGCAGTTCTTC	CASSMGSGRYNEQFF
TRBJ2-1	-	-	TRBV3-1/TRBV3-2	TGTGCCAGCAGCCAGTTTTGGTACTACGAGCAGTTCTTC	CASSQFWYYEQFF
TRBJ1-4	-	-	TRBV28	TGTGCCAGCAGTCTTGGAGGCTATTCTGAAAAACTGTTTTTT	CASSLGGYSEKLFF
TRBJ1-3	-	-	TRBV10-1	TGCGCCAGCACCGCGATCTCCCCGAGGGACTCTGGAAACACCATATATTTT	CASTAISPRDSGNTIYF
TRBJ1-1	few	-	TRBV6-2/TRBV6-3	TGTGCCAGCAGCCACCAGGGATCTGAAGCTTTCTTT	CASSHQGSEAFF
TRBJ1-2	-	-	TRBV6-5	TGTGCCAGCAGTTACTCAGCAGGGAAAAACTATGGCTACACCTTC	CASSYSAGKNYGYTF
TRBJ2-1	once	TRBD2	TRBV12-3/TRBV12-4	TGTGCCAGCAGCCTCAGGAGAGGACTAGAGTTCTTC	CASSLRRGLEFF
TRBJ1-6	-	TRBD1	TRBV7-9	TGTGCCAGCAGCGGCATCGGCCAGGGGGTGTACAATTCACCCCTCCACTTT	CASSGIGQGVYNSPLHF
TRBJ2-7	-	-	TRBV6-2/TRBV6-3	TGTGCCAGCAGTAAGACAGGTCCCCCGACTCAGCAGTACTTC	CASSKTGPPTQQYF
TRBJ2-2	-	TRBD2	TRBV19	TGTGCCAGTAGTCGGTGGGAGGGCCCCGGGGAGCTGTTTTTT	CASSRWEGPGELFF
TRBJ2-7	-	TRBD1	TRBV19	TGTGCCAGTAGTATCGGACAGGGGTACCCCTACGAGCAGTACTTC	CASSIGQGYPYEQYF
TRBJ1-5	few	-	TRBV12-3/TRBV12-4	TGTGCCAGCAGCCAGGGCCTTAGCCAGCCCCAGCATTTT	CASSQGLSQPQHF
TRBJ1-2	-	-	TRBV12-3/TRBV12-4	TGTGCCAGCAGCCCAGGGGCCCACTATGGCTACACCTTC	CASSPGAHYGYTF
TRBJ2-3	-	-	TRBV5-1	TGCGCCAGCAGCGTGGACAAAGATACGCAGTATTTT	CASSVDKDTQYF
TRBJ2-5	-	-	TRBV15	TGTGCCACCAGCAGAGATCAACAGCAAGAGACCCAGTACTTC	CATSRDQQQETQYF
TRBJ1-5	-	TRBD1	TRBV6-2/TRBV6-3	TGTGCCAGCAGCGGGTGGACAGGGTCCATTGGCAATCAGCCCCAGCATTTT	CASSGWTGSIGNQPQHF
TRBJ2-7	-	-	TRBV18	TGTGCCAGCTCACCACAGGGGGGGTACGAGCAGTACTTC	CASSPQGGYEQYF
TRBJ2-3	-	TRBD2	TRBV18	TGTGCCAGCTCCGAAACCCCGACTAGCGCGACTAGCACAGATACGCAGTATTTT	CASSETPTSATSTDTQYF
TRBJ1-3	few	-	TRBV30	TGTGCCTGGAAGGCGGGGGTGAGCTCTGGAAACACCATATATTTT	CAWKAGVSSGNTIYF
TRBJ1-2	-	TRBD1	TRBV18	TGTGCCAGCTCACCAGTGGGACAGGTGGACTATGGCTACACCTTC	CASSPVGQVDYGYTF
TRBJ1-5	-	TRBD1	TRBV7-9	TGTGCCAGCAGCTTAGGGACAGGGGGCAATCAGCCCCAGCATTTT	CASSLGTGGNQPQHF
TRBJ2-7	-	TRBD2	TRBV5-6	TGTGCCAGCAGTTCTACTAGCGGGCCTTCCTACGAGCAGTACTTC	CASSSTSGPSYEQYF
TRBJ2-3	-	TRBD1	TRBV3-1/TRBV3-2	TGTGCCAGCAGCCATGCACTGATGGGAGACAGGGTTAGAGATACGCAGTATTTT	CASSHALMGDRVRDTQYF
TRBJ2-1	-	TRBD2	TRBV19	TGTGCCAGTAGACTTCTAGCGGGAGGTGCGGATGAGCAGTTCTTC	CASRLLAGGADEQFF
TRBJ2-5	-	TRBD2	TRBV11-2	TGTGCCAGCACCTCCGGGACTAGCGGGAGGAAGACCCAGTACTTC	CASTSGTSGRKTQYF
TRBJ2-7	once	-	TRBV3-1/TRBV3-2	TGTGCCAGCAGCTCCGGGGCAGGGGTGGGGATTAGCGAGCAGTACTTC	CASSSGAGVGISEQYF
TRBJ1-1	-	-	TRBV18	TGTGCCAGCTCACCACTACCGGCGGGGGTTACTGAAGCTTTCTTT	CASSPLPAGVTEAFF